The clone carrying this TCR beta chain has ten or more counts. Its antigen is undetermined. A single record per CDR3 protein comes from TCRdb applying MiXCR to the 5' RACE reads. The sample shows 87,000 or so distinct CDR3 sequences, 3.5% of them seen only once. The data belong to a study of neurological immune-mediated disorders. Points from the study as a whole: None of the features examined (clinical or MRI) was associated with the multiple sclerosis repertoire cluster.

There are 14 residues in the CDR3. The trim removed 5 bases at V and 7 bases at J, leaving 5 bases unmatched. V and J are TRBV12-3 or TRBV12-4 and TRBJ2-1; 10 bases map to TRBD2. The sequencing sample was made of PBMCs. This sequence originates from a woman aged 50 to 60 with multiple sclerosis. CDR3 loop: CASSPGLATNEQFF. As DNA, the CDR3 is TGTGCCAGCAGTCCGGGACTAGCGACAAATGAGCAGTTCTTC.